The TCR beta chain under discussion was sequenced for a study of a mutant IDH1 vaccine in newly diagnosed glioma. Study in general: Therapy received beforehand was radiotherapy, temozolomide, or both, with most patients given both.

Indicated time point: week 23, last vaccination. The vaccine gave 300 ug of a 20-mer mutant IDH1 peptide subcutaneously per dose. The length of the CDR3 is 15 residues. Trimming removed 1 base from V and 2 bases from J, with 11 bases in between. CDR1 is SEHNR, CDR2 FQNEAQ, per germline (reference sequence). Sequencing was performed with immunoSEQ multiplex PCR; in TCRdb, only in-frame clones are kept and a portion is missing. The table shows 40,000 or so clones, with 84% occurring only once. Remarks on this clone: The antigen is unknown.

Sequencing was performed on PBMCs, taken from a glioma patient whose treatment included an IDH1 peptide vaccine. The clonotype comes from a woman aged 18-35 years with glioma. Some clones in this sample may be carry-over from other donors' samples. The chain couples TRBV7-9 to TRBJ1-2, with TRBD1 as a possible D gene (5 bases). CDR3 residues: CASSLVGVSNYGYTF. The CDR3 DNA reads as TGTGCCAGCAGCTTAGTGGGGGTTTCAAACTATGGCTACACCTTC.